The 2 T cell receptor beta chains reported below all come from one sample, sequenced in a study of shared clonotypes between healthy human individuals. In the naive CD8 group, cells lacked CD45RO and were positively selected for CCR7, so terminally differentiated effector memory CD45RA+ cells were left out. Profiled with immunoSEQ multiplex PCR; TCRdb holds only in-frame clones, not every one. The sample lists about 2 million clones; over 85% were seen once. Material: naive CD8+ T cells sorted from blood. These receptors originate from a man aged 18 to 29 in good health.

A remark on this clone: This same CDR3 is encoded by further DNA sequences in the sample. V usage is TRBV10-3 and J usage is TRBJ1-5; D call uncertain. V lost 2 bases, J lost 1 base, and 6 bases lay in between. Per germline, CDR1 ENHRY and CDR2 SYGVKD. The CDR3 length is 14 residues. Written as DNA, the CDR3 is TGTGCCATCAGTGAGCCCGACAGCAATCAGCCCCAGCATTTT. Translated, it gives CAISEPDSNQPQHF.

The chain uses TRBV7-2 and TRBJ2-7; D remains unclear. V lost 6 bases, J lost 4 bases, and 22 bases lay in between. There are 16 residues in the CDR3. Germline loops: CDR1 SGHTA, CDR2 FQGNSA. The CDR3 sequence: CASSYIYDLPGYEQYF. DNA for the CDR3: TGTGCCAGCAGTTATATTTACGACCTGCCCGGGTACGAGCAGTACTTC.